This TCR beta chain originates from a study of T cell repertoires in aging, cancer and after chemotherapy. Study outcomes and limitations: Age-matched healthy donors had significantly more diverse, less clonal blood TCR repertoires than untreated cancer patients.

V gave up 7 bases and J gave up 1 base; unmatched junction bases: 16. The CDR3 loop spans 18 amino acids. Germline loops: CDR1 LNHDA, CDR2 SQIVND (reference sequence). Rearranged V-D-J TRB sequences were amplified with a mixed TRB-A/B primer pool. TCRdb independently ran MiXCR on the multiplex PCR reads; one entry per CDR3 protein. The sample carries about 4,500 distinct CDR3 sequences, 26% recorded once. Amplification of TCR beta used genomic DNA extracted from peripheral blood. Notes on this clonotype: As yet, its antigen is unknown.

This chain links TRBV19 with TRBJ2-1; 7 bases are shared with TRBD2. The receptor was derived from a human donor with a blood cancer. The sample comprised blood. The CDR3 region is CASKEGAGRHRSYNEQFF. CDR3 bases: TGTGCCAGTAAGGAAGGAGCGGGGAGGCATCGATCCTACAATGAGCAGTTCTTC.